Shown below are 9 T cell receptor beta chains from a single sample sequenced in a study of human versus mouse CDR3 diversity and MHC coevolution. TCRdb's copy holds only in-frame clones and misses some; the assay was immunoSEQ multiplex PCR. Of about 83,000 clones in the sample, 85% to 95% were seen once. The sequencing sample was made of naive CD4+ T cells from blood. The subset: CD45RO-negative CD62L-positive naive CD4 T cells. The source is a person aged 25 to 75 in good health.

The chain carries TRBV2 and TRBJ2-7; tentative D call: TRBD1 (5 bases). CDR3 length: 15 residues. Germline lookup yields CDR1 SNHLY and CDR2 FYNNEI. V was clipped by 6 bases and J by 1 base, with 16 bases between them. DNA for the CDR3: TGTGCCAGCAGGTCTGGGGCAGATTTTTCCTACGAGCAGTACTTC. This encodes CASRSGADFSYEQYF. Together with reference TRBV2 and TRBJ2-7, the CDR3 gives the full variable domain: EPEVTQTPSHQVTQMGQEVILRCVPISNHLYFYWYRQILGQKVEFLVSFYNNEISEKSEIFDDQFSVERPDGSNFTLKIRSTKLEDSAMYFCASRSGADFSYEQYFGPGTRLTVT.

The rearrangement joins TRBV19 to TRBJ2-6; TRBD2 agrees at 13 bases. The trim removed 5 bases at V and 3 bases at J, leaving 4 bases unmatched. Germline CDR1 and CDR2: LNHDA and SQIVND (reference sequence). This CDR3 region has 17 residues. CDR3 sequence: CASSGLAGVSGANVLTF. The CDR3 DNA follows: TGTGCCAGTAGTGGACTAGCGGGAGTTAGTGGGGCCAACGTCCTGACTTTC. Together with reference TRBV19 and TRBJ2-6, the CDR3 gives the full variable domain: DGGITQSPKYLFRKEGQNVTLSCEQNLNHDAMYWYRQDPGQGLRLIYYSQIVNDFQKGDIAEGYSVSREKKESFPLTVTSAQKNPTAFYLCASSGLAGVSGANVLTFGAGSRLTVL.

The V gene is TRBV2, the J gene TRBJ2-1; TRBD1 aligns across 9 bases. Trimming cost V 6 bases and J 0 bases; bases outside gene matches: 3. The length of the CDR3 is 15 residues. The germline V gene has CDR1 SNHLY and CDR2 FYNNEI. The CDR3 region has the DNA TGTGCCAGCAGAACGACAGGGGGCTCCTACAATGAGCAGTTCTTC. This gives the protein CASRTTGGSYNEQFF.

The chain links TRBV5-8 to TRBJ1-5, with D possibly being TRBD1 (6 bases). Germline CDR1 reads SGHTS; CDR2 reads YDEGEE. V lost 0 bases and J 1 base, leaving 17 bases between the germline ends. The CDR3 runs to 18 residues. CDR3 nucleotide sequence: TGTGCCAGCAGCTTGGGACCCGGGACATCATTGAGCAATCAGCCCCAGCATTTT. The encoded protein is CASSLGPGTSLSNQPQHF.

V gene TRBV4-1 combines with J gene TRBJ2-5; TRBD2 might be the D (6 bases). There are 14 residues in the CDR3. The V gene's germline CDR1 is MGHRA and CDR2 YSYEKL. V shed 5 bases and J shed 5 bases, with 15 bases lying between them. The DNA of the CDR3 is TGCGCCAGCAGCGCGGCGGGACCCAGGGAGACCCAGTACTTC. This translates into CASSAAGPRETQYF.

V and J are TRBV10-2 and TRBJ1-4; 8 bases map to TRBD1. This CDR3 contains 13 residues. V trimming: 6 bases; J trimming: 8 bases; junction bases outside the gene matches: 5. CDR1 and CDR2 (germline): WSHSY, SAAADI. The CDR3 sequence is CASRQGVGEKLFF. The CDR3 DNA follows: TGCGCCAGCAGACAGGGGGTGGGGGAAAAACTGTTTTTT.

The chain employs TRBV30 and TRBJ1-1, with TRBD1 as a possible D gene (5 bases). V was clipped by 4 bases and J by 4 bases, with 22 bases between them. Germline CDR1 reads GTSNPN; CDR2 reads SVGIG (reference sequence). The CDR3 extends over 16 amino acids. The CDR3 sequence is CAWTPQGKGRATEAFF. In DNA, the CDR3 is TGTGCCTGGACTCCTCAGGGTAAAGGTAGGGCCACTGAAGCTTTCTTT.

The CDR3 sequence is CASSSPVVQYF. The CDR3 coding sequence is TGTGCCAGCAGTTCCCCGGTGGTGCAGTACTTC. V gene TRBV28 combines with J gene TRBJ2-7, with no clear D. Germline-derived CDR1 and CDR2 are MDHEN and SYDVKM. V was pared by 4 bases and J by 9 bases, with 10 bases between. This CDR3 has 11 residues.

The chain joins TRBV30 to TRBJ1-1; 7 positions match TRBD1. The CDR3 extends over 14 amino acids. The ends lost 4 bases at V and 0 bases at J; junction bases unmatched: 5. The germline gives CDR1 GTSNPN, CDR2 SVGIG (reference sequence). CDR3 protein: CAWNRDSMNTEAFF. In nucleotides, the CDR3 is TGTGCCTGGAACCGGGACAGCATGAACACTGAAGCTTTCTTT.